These T cell receptor beta chains were read from a single sample in a study of EBV T-cell therapy then PD-1 blockade in nasopharyngeal carcinoma. The method was immunoSEQ multiplex PCR; TCRdb's version includes in-frame clones alone and lacks a portion of them. Of approximately 23,000 clones listed, 70% to 85% are singletons. No antigen has been identified for these receptors. The sample here was CD8+ T cells from blood, taken at day -245 from a patient whose treatment included autologous EBV-specific T cells and nivolumab. These receptors were taken from a man aged 35 to 55 with nasopharyngeal carcinoma. CDR3s leave out the opening cysteine and the closing phenylalanine or tryptophan.

ASSQDPAGYTEAF	13	TRBV4-3
ASSSAGGQDEQF	12	TRBV5-1
EIELGNTIY	9	TRBV7-9
ASSGTADTGELF	12	TRBV6-4
ASSINAGPKEKLF	13	TRBV19
ASSLAGSLRYGYT	13	TRBV7-9
ASSEEGAASTDTQY	14	TRBV4-3
ASSDSGTGGNEQF	13	TRBV6-4
ASSSSGRGGTDTQY	14	TRBV9
ASSEAGLAVYNEQF	14	TRBV25-1
ASEGRGGCGYEQY	13	TRBV6-5
ASSLLTGKQY	10	TRBV27
ASSFPRPPNTGELF	14	TRBV28
ASSLGAGGFFGEQF	14	TRBV5-1
ASSPGGQDGKLF	12	TRBV27
ASSDSTASGANVLT	14	TRBV6-4
ASSQFEGDTEAF	12	TRBV4-3
ASSQEADIYGYT	12	TRBV4-1
ASTLAGGRDTQY	12	TRBV28
ASSDSGSAGTEAF	13	TRBV6-1
ASSPGGTGELF	11	TRBV6-5
ASSPTSSGANVLT	13	TRBV6-2/TRBV6-3
ASSSSLGQY	9	TRBV7-6
ASSFRTGTNFEAF	13	TRBV7-9
ASSLANRGRNEKLF	14	TRBV5-6
ASSWGYRDRGPNYEQY	16	TRBV28
ASSQDRIARTDSPLH	15	TRBV4-3
ASSPGQGHTDTQY	13	TRBV6-2/TRBV6-3
ASSLVQGAPYEQY	13	TRBV5-1
ASSFSGPYEQY	11	TRBV12-3/TRBV12-4
ASSLDGSWAF	10	TRBV5-6
ASSNRDWGRTEAF	13	TRBV4-2
ASSLVGTGSNQPQH	14	TRBV5-5
ASSLVSTNEKLF	12	TRBV7-9
ATSTGVEYEQY	11	TRBV15
ASSLSDRIMNTEAF	14	TRBV7-3